These 30 T cell receptor beta chains share one sample of origin, sequenced in a study of blood T cells in healthy people across ages (dated by TCRdb to the mid-2010s). Library preparation employed 5' RACE. The instrument was an Illumina HiSeq 2500. The second PCR ran for about 6 to 12 cycles and used a J-beta primer mix along with a sample-barcoded 5' primer. TCRdb cleaned the public reads at Q25 with fastp, built clones with MiXCR and kept in-frame beta chains. Every entry covers one CDR3 protein and lists the most common genes and DNA from its rows. Present in this sample are approximately 580,000 distinct CDR3 sequences, about 25% of which were seen just once. Of the sample, around 10% falls within the top ten clones. The same data also contributed to another study, on T cells of mothers and their children.

What was sequenced was blood. The receptors originated from a boy aged 5-17 years in good health.

This clonotype was seen once. The genes are TRBV7-6 and TRBJ2-1; TRBD1 aligns across 8 bases. The CDR3 totals 12 residues. Looked up from germline, CDR1 is SGHVS and CDR2 is FNYEAQ. V dropped 8 bases and J dropped 9; count of bases not matched to a gene: 6. The CDR3 region is CASSQGAVEQFF. The CDR3 bases are TGTGCCAGCTCCCAGGGGGCGGTTGAGCAGTTCTTC.

This clonotype was observed a few times. V usage is TRBV29-1 and J usage is TRBJ2-3; 7 positions agree with TRBD1. The CDR3 is made up of 13 amino acids. V dropped 7 bases and J dropped 3; count of bases not matched to a gene: 7. The V gene's germline CDR1 is SQVTM and CDR2 ANQGSEA. As DNA, the CDR3 is TGCAGCGCCGGGACAGCGCATACAGATACGCAGTATTTT. Residues: CSAGTAHTDTQYF.

This CDR3 is CASNGAGGPREQYF. The CDR3 DNA is TGTGCCAGCAACGGAGCGGGGGGGCCACGGGAGCAGTACTTC. J is TRBJ2-5 and V is TRBV3-1; TRBD2 matches 10 bases. Germline values: CDR1 LGHDT, CDR2 YNNKEL (reference sequence). The CDR3 sequence is 14 residues long. With V trimmed by 7 bases and J by 11 bases, 13 bases remained unmatched.

This clonotype was observed a handful of times. The chain couples TRBV5-6 to TRBJ1-1; D unclear. The CDR3 is 13 residues long. V was trimmed by 3 bases and J by 1 base, leaving 7 bases between them. Germline V lookup: CDR1 SGHDT, CDR2 YYEEEE. CDR3 protein: CASSWAGNTEAFF. The CDR3 coding sequence is TGTGCCAGCAGCTGGGCAGGGAACACTGAAGCTTTCTTT.

This chain links TRBV20-1 with TRBJ1-2; D is undetermined. V lost 6 bases and J 3 bases, leaving 20 bases between the germline ends. The V gene's germline CDR1 is DFQATT and CDR2 SNEGSKA (reference sequence). CDR3 size: 15 residues. The CDR3 loop is CSADGFSAGDYGYTF. CDR3 sequence (DNA): TGCAGTGCCGACGGATTCTCGGCAGGCGACTATGGCTACACCTTC.

This clonotype was observed a handful of times. V is TRBV18 and J is TRBJ2-1, with a tentative D call TRBD1 (5 bases). V lost 1 base, J lost 7 bases, and 20 bases lay in between. Germline lookup yields CDR1 KGHSH and CDR2 LQKENI. The length of the CDR3 is 17 residues. The chain's CDR3 is CASSPLKTAPRSNEQFF. The DNA of the CDR3 is TGTGCCAGCTCACCACTAAAGACAGCCCCGAGGTCTAATGAGCAGTTCTTC.

J is TRBJ1-5 and V is TRBV29-1; maybe TRBD1 (6 bases). This CDR3 is built from 12 residues. Germline values: CDR1 SQVTM, CDR2 ANQGSEA. Trimming cost V 4 bases and J 8 bases, with 12 bases left between them. The CDR3 DNA sequence: TGCAGCGTTGGCGACAGGAAGGAGCCCCAGCATTTT. It encodes CSVGDRKEPQHF.

This chain uses TRBV5-1 with TRBJ2-5, with TRBD1 identical over 7 bases. V was clipped by 4 bases and J by 2 bases; unmatched bases: 5. In germline, CDR1 is SGHRS, CDR2 YFSETQ. This CDR3 comprises 14 residues. CDR3 sequence: CASSASGGQETQYF. The CDR3 DNA reads TGCGCCAGCAGCGCCTCAGGGGGACAAGAGACCCAGTACTTC. Combining the CDR3 with reference TRBV5-1 and TRBJ2-5 gives the whole variable domain KAGVTQTPRYLIKTRGQQVTLSCSPISGHRSVSWYQQTPGQGLQFLFEYFSETQRNKGNFPGRFSGRQFSNSRSEMNVSTLELGDSALYLCASSASGGQETQYFGPGTRLLVL.

Only a few counts were recorded for this clonotype. The chain uses TRBV29-1 and TRBJ2-5, with D possibly TRBD1 on 5 matching bases. The end of the DNA aligns better with TRBJ2-1, so the J call may be wrong. The germline V gene has CDR1 SQVTM and CDR2 ANQGSEA. The CDR3 contains 14 residues. The CDR3 DNA is TGCAGCGTTGCTCGACGGCTAGGGGACAATGAGCAGTTCTTC. This translates into CSVARRLGDNEQFF.

The V call is TRBV6-1, the J call TRBJ2-7; 8 bases are shared with TRBD2. V lost 6 bases, J lost 7 bases, and 14 bases stayed unmatched. Germline CDR1 and CDR2: MNHNS and SASEGT. The CDR3 totals 15 residues. CDR3 coding DNA: TGTGCCAGCAGCGCCGGGACTAGGGGGATAGGGGAGCAGTACTTC. Protein product: CASSAGTRGIGEQYF.

The CDR3 here is CSAKTSGMSSYEQYF. The CDR3 bases are TGCAGTGCTAAAACTAGCGGGATGTCTAGCTACGAGCAGTACTTC. This chain links TRBV20-1 with TRBJ2-7; 10 bases are shared with TRBD2. J was trimmed by 3 bases and V by 4 bases; bases with no gene match: 9. Looked up from germline, CDR1 is DFQATT and CDR2 is SNEGSKA (reference sequence). The length of the CDR3 is 15 residues.

This clonotype came up a few times. CDR3 DNA sequence: TGTGCCAGTAGTGGACCGGGACAGGGCAAAAACATTGCAACTAATGAAAAACTGTTTTTT. Its protein product is CASSGPGQGKNIATNEKLFF. The V and J genes are TRBV19 and TRBJ1-4, with 9 nucleotides matching TRBD1. This CDR3 is 20 amino acids long. The J segment lost 0 bases and the V segment lost 5 bases, leaving 16 bases of the junction unmatched. The germline CDR1 and CDR2 sequences are LNHDA and SQIVND (reference sequence).

The chain joins TRBV3-1 to TRBJ2-7, with D unclear. CDR3 length: 14 amino acids. V shed 0 bases and J shed 3 bases, with 9 bases lying between them. The V gene's germline CDR1 is LGHDT and CDR2 YNNKEL (reference sequence). CDR3 protein: CASSQDQQHYEQYF. For the CDR3, the DNA is TGTGCCAGCAGCCAAGATCAACAGCACTACGAGCAGTACTTC.

This clonotype was seen only a few times. At one boundary the junction diverges from the germline segment, which might be a read error. This sequence joins TRBV2 and TRBJ1-2; 12 nucleotides align to TRBD1. Germline V gene lookup returns CDR1 SNHLY and CDR2 FYNNEI. The CDR3 consists of 14 residues. The CDR3 loop reads CASSAGQGAYDYTF. The CDR3 DNA reads TGTGCCAGCAGTGCGGGACAGGGGGCTTATGACTACACCTTC.

The rearrangement links TRBV5-5 to TRBJ1-2; the D gene is possibly TRBD1 (5 bases). V was shortened by 3 bases and J by 6 bases, with 12 bases between the two germline ends. From germline, CDR1 is SGHKS and CDR2 YYEKEE (reference sequence). The length of the CDR3 is 13 residues. The CDR3, as DNA: TGTGCCAGCAGCTGGGACCCTGCGGATGGCTACACCTTC. Residues: CASSWDPADGYTF. The complete variable domain, with remaining parts taken from reference TRBV5-5 and TRBJ1-2, reads DAGVTQSPTHLIKTRGQQVTLRCSPISGHKSVSWYQQVLGQGPQFIFQYYEKEERGRGNFPDRFSARQFPNYSSELNVNALLLGDSALYLCASSWDPADGYTFGSGTRLTVV.

This clonotype was counted a few times. A much larger clone differs by one base, so this may be a read error. The V call is TRBV6-2 or TRBV6-3, the J call TRBJ2-7, with D possibly matching TRBD1 (6 bases). V was cut by 5 bases and J by 0 bases, with 11 bases left in between. The CDR3 is made up of 14 amino acids. Germline lookup yields CDR1 MNHEY and CDR2 SVGEGT. The DNA of the CDR3 is TGTGCCAGCAGTACCGGGACACTCTCCTACGAGCAGTACTTC. Its translation: CASSTGTLSYEQYF.

This clonotype was seen only a few times. This chain connects TRBV6-5 to TRBJ1-1; 9 bases line up with TRBD1. This CDR3 region has 14 residues. Germline V gene lookup returns CDR1 MNHEY and CDR2 SVGAGI. With V trimmed by 6 bases and J by 5 bases, 7 bases remained unmatched. CDR3 nucleotide sequence: TGTGCCAGCAGCCCGGGACAGGGTGTGACTGAAGCTTTCTTT. Its translation: CASSPGQGVTEAFF.

This clonotype has a handful of counts. The rearrangement links TRBV5-6 to TRBJ2-1; TRBD1 matches at 8 bases. This CDR3 has 15 amino acids. The trim removed 2 bases at V and 2 bases at J, leaving 3 bases unmatched. CDR1 and CDR2 (germline): SGHDT, YYEEEE. This CDR3 reads CASSFVDRAYNEQFF. The CDR3, as DNA: TGTGCCAGCAGCTTCGTGGACAGGGCCTACAATGAGCAGTTCTTC.

The J gene is TRBJ1-2, the V gene TRBV29-1, with unresolved D. Germline assignment: CDR1 SQVTM and CDR2 ANQGSEA. Deletions cut 5 bases from V and 1 base from J, with 8 bases between. The CDR3 runs 12 residues. The CDR3 is CSVKGFNYGYTF. In DNA, the CDR3 is TGCAGCGTTAAGGGATTTAACTATGGCTACACCTTC.

This clonotype showed up just a few times. The J gene is TRBJ2-1, the V gene TRBV29-1; possible D gene TRBD2, 5 bases. CDR1 SQVTM and CDR2 ANQGSEA come from the germline V gene. Deletions cut 4 bases from V and 9 bases from J, with 7 bases between. The CDR3 spans 10 residues. DNA for the CDR3: TGCAGCGTTGTTCGGGGTGAGCAGTTCTTC. The encoded protein is CSVVRGEQFF.

This clonotype was observed at least ten times. The chain has TRBV28 and TRBJ2-5; D possibly corresponds to TRBD1 (6 bases). The CDR3 totals 15 residues. The V gene's germline CDR1 is MDHEN and CDR2 SYDVKM. V lost 2 bases to trimming and J lost 5 bases, with 15 bases between them. CDR3 sequence (DNA): TGTGCCAGCAGTTTACCGGGACAAACCGAGGAGACCCAGTACTTC. Encoded protein: CASSLPGQTEETQYF.

Note on this clonotype: A read error may account for a junction end that differs from germline. The V and J genes are TRBV2 and TRBJ2-1, with 14 bases lining up with TRBD2. The germline V gene has CDR1 SNHLY and CDR2 FYNNEI. This CDR3 contains 19 residues. CDR3 DNA sequence: TGTGCCGGCAGTGAGTACGAGACAGGGACTAGCGGGAGCCACAATGAGCAGTTCTTC. Translated, it gives CAGSEYETGTSGSHNEQFF.

The rearrangement links TRBV6-2 or TRBV6-3 to TRBJ1-1; D not resolved. V lost 4 bases, J lost 2 bases, and 8 bases lay in between. Germline CDR1 and CDR2: MNHEY and SVGEGT. The CDR3 length is 13 residues. In nucleotides, the CDR3 is TGTGCCAGCAGTTTTCCGTATAACACTGAAGCTTTCTTT. This translates into CASSFPYNTEAFF.

This clonotype has just a few counts. V gene TRBV7-9 combines with J gene TRBJ2-1; D is ambiguous. The last part of the DNA fits TRBJ2-5 better; the J call may be wrong. Germline CDR1 reads SEHNR; CDR2 reads FQNEAQ (reference sequence). The CDR3 covers 16 residues. DNA for the CDR3: TGTGCCAGCAGCCCCCGTAGTACCCACGCGTTGGAGACCCAGTACTTC. Translation: CASSPRSTHALETQYF.

CDR3 DNA: TGTGCCAGCAGCGTAGCTGGCGCGGAATACAATGAGCAGTTCTTC. Residues: CASSVAGAEYNEQFF. The V call is TRBV9, the J call TRBJ2-1; D unclear. Per the germline V gene, CDR1 is SGDLS and CDR2 is YYNGEE. The CDR3 is made up of 15 amino acids. The V and J ends lost 0 bases and 4 bases respectively, with 11 bases between them.

This chain connects TRBV9 to TRBJ1-1; D is unresolved. The CDR3 loop spans 13 amino acids. Germline V lookup: CDR1 SGDLS, CDR2 YYNGEE. V was trimmed by 4 bases and J by 3 bases, leaving 10 bases between them. The chain's CDR3 is CASSPGMDTEAFF. CDR3 bases: TGTGCCAGCAGCCCGGGGATGGACACTGAAGCTTTCTTT.

In this sample, this clonotype turned up a few times. In DNA, the CDR3 is TGCAGTGCTAGAGAGAAGGTAGTCAACACTGAAGCTTTCTTT. Translated, it gives CSAREKVVNTEAFF. The rearrangement links TRBV20-1 to TRBJ1-1; D unresolved. The CDR3 contains 14 residues. The V and J ends lost 0 bases and 2 bases respectively, with 10 bases between them. CDR1 and CDR2 (germline): DFQATT, SNEGSKA (reference sequence).

The V call is TRBV6-5, the J call TRBJ2-5, with D tentatively TRBD2 (6 bases). Deletions cut 6 bases from V and 1 base from J, with 12 bases between. The CDR3 runs 14 residues. Germline V gene data show CDR1 as MNHEY and CDR2 as SVGAGI. The CDR3 is CASRVDSGQETQYF. The DNA for the CDR3 is TGTGCCAGCAGGGTCGATAGCGGCCAAGAGACCCAGTACTTC.

This chain joins TRBV14 and TRBJ1-2; D is unclear. V was pared by 2 bases and J by 8 bases, with 15 bases between. The CDR3 is 14 amino acids. CDR1 and CDR2 from the germline V gene are SGHDN and FVKESK. The CDR3 protein is CASSQTGPLVGYTF. CDR3 coding DNA: TGTGCCAGCAGCCAAACGGGCCCATTAGTGGGCTACACCTTC.

This clonotype occurred a few times. The CDR3 region has the DNA TGTGCGGCCCGTTGGGGATACGCGACAGAGACCCAGTACTTC. It codes for CAARWGYATETQYF. The rearrangement uses TRBV12-5 and TRBJ2-1, with D uncertain. The better agreement between TRBJ2-5 and the DNA end casts doubt on the J call. The germline V gene has CDR1 LGHNT and CDR2 FRNRAP. CDR3 length: 14 amino acids.